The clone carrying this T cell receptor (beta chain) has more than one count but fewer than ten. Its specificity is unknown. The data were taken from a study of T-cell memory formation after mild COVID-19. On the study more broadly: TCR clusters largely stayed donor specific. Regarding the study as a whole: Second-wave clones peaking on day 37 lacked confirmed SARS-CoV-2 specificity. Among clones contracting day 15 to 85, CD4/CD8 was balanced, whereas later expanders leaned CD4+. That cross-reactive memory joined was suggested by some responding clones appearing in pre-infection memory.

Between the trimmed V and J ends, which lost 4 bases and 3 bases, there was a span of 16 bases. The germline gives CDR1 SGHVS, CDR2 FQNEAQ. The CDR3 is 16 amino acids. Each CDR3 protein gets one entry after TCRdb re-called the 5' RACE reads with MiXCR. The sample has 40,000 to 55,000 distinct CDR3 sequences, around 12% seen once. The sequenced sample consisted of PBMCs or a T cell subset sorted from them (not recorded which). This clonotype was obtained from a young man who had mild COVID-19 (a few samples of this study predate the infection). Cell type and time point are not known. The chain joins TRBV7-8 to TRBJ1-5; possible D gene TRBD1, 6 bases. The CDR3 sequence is CASSWGGVRFNQPQHF. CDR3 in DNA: TGTGCCAGCAGCTGGGGGGGCGTCAGGTTCAATCAGCCCCAGCATTTT.